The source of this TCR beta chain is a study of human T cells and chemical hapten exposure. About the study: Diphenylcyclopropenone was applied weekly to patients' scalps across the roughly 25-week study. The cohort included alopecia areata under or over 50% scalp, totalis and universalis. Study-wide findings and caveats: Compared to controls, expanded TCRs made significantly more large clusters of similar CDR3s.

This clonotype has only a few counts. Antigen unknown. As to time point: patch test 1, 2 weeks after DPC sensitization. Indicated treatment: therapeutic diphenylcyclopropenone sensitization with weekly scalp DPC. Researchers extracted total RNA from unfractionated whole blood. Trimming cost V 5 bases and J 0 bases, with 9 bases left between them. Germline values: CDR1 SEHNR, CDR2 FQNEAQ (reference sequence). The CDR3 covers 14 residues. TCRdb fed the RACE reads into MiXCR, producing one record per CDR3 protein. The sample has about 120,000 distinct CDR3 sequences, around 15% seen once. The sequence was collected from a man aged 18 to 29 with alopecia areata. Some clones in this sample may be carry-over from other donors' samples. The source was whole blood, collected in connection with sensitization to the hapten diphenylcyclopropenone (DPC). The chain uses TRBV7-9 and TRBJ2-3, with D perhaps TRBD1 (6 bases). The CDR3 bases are TGTGCCAGCAGCATACAGGGTAGCACAGATACGCAGTATTTT. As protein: CASSIQGSTDTQYF.